This TCR beta chain was sequenced in a study of blood T cell repertoires in COVID-19. Libraries were prepared by immunoSEQ multiplex PCR; TCRdb keeps only in-frame clonotypes and omits some of them. The sample records about 170,000 clones, around 87% being singletons. Trimming removed 3 bases from V and 8 bases from J; junction bases left unmatched: 22. The CDR3 length is 18 residues. In germline, CDR1 is DFQATT, CDR2 SNEGSKA (reference sequence). V is TRBV20-1 and J is TRBJ1-2, with 9 positions matching TRBD1. Sequences were obtained from peripheral blood. The sequence was obtained from a woman over 75 with COVID-19, enrolled during active disease. Written as DNA, the CDR3 is TGCAGTGCTAGTGGGACAGGGACTCGGTCGCGGAGGGTTGAAGGCTACACCTTC. Translated: CSASGTGTRSRRVEGYTF.